This TCR beta chain emerged from a study of siplizumab effects on memory and regulatory T cells. General observations from the study: The drug siplizumab significantly decreased the alloreactive sequences that could be traced to unstimulated CD4+ memory cells. Unstimulated naive T cells seemed to show more diversity than memory cells did, and they also seemed to be among the major contributors to the alloresponse. A small minority of alloreactive clones were mapped to unstimulated subsets.

In regard to this clone: Its antigen is as yet unknown.

From germline, CDR1 is LNHDA and CDR2 SQIVND (reference sequence). The V and J ends lost 0 bases and 2 bases respectively, with 11 bases between them. This CDR3 has 15 amino acids. Per individual sample, about 10^5 TCR templates were assayed. Generated by immunoSEQ multiplex PCR, the TCRdb table keeps only in-frame clones and is missing some. The data contain some 120,000 clones, roughly 94% of them seen just once; the ten biggest clones take up about 1.8%. This sequence originates from a human donor in good health. V gene TRBV19 combines with J gene TRBJ2-7; D unresolved. The sequenced material came from non-Treg CD4+ T cells sorted from blood. CDR3 sequence: CASSIDFSPTYEQYF. The CDR3 nucleotides read TGTGCCAGTAGTATAGATTTTTCGCCCACCTACGAGCAGTACTTC.